These 27 T cell receptor beta chains share one sample of origin, sequenced in a study of blood T cell repertoires in COVID-19. Using immunoSEQ multiplex PCR, the repertoire was profiled, and TCRdb retains in-frame clones only, with some absent. The data show some 270,000 clones, 86% seen once. Material for sequencing was peripheral blood. These receptors all come from a woman aged 80 or over with COVID-19, enrolled during active disease.

In nucleotides, the CDR3 is TGTGCCAGCAGTAGCTCCGGGACAACAAGCAATCAGCCCCAGCATTTT. Its protein product is CASSSSGTTSNQPQHF. The chain links TRBV6-6 to TRBJ1-5; TRBD1 might be the D (6 bases). CDR3 length equals 16 residues. The germline V gene has CDR1 MNHNY and CDR2 SVGAGI (reference sequence). V was cut by 5 bases and J by 1 base, with 15 bases left in between.

This chain joins TRBV19 and TRBJ1-2; the match to TRBD1 covers 8 bases. Germline assignment: CDR1 LNHDA and CDR2 SQIVND (reference sequence). V was clipped by 1 base and J by 0 bases; unmatched bases: 1. The CDR3 is 15 residues long. The CDR3 coding sequence is TGTGCCAGTAGTATAGGGGACAGGACTAACTATGGCTACACCTTC. Translating it yields CASSIGDRTNYGYTF.

The chain is built from TRBV18 and TRBJ1-4, with 7 bases fitting TRBD1. Unmatched junction bases numbered 10, after V lost 4 bases and J lost 5 bases. The CDR3 has 16 amino acids. Germline lookup yields CDR1 KGHSH and CDR2 LQKENI. The CDR3 protein is CASSQNEQGKNEKLFF. The CDR3 DNA follows: TGTGCCAGCTCACAAAACGAACAGGGGAAAAATGAAAAACTGTTTTTT.

With regard to this clone: Sequence at one end of the junction differs from germline and may be a read error. The chain is built from TRBV10-3 and TRBJ1-2; weak D call: TRBD1 (6 bases). The CDR3 is 13 amino acids. CDR1 and CDR2 from the germline V gene are ENHRY and SYGVKD. The CDR3 coding sequence is TGTGCCATGAGTGGGGGCAGGGGAAGTGGCTACACCTTC. It codes for CAMSGGRGSGYTF.

This rearrangement joins TRBV10-3 to TRBJ1-5, with 10 bases identical to TRBD1. CDR1 ENHRY and CDR2 SYGVKD come from the germline V gene. J lost 8 bases, V lost 4 bases, and 5 bases had no gene match. The CDR3 has 14 amino acids. DNA of the CDR3: TGTGCCATCAGTGGGACAGGGGGGATGGAGCCCCAGCATTTT. Translated, it gives CAISGTGGMEPQHF.

The rearrangement links TRBV4-2 to TRBJ2-1; TRBD1 matches 10 bases. V gave up 5 bases and J gave up 14 bases; unmatched junction bases: 3. The CDR3 contains 11 residues. Per the germline V gene, CDR1 is LGHNA and CDR2 is YNFKEQ. Written as DNA, the CDR3 is TGTGCCAGCAGCGACGGACAGGGGGAGTTCTTC. Protein: CASSDGQGEFF.

The chain carries TRBV2 and TRBJ1-1; 7 positions match TRBD1. V dropped 7 bases and J dropped 1; count of bases not matched to a gene: 3. Germline CDR1 and CDR2: SNHLY and FYNNEI. This CDR3 has 13 residues. The CDR3 loop is CASTGGENTEAFF. CDR3 sequence (DNA): TGTGCCAGCACAGGGGGAGAGAACACTGAAGCTTTCTTT.

The gene calls are TRBV21-1 and TRBJ1-1. TRBV21-1 is an annotated pseudogene. The CDR3 contains 13 residues. The CDR3 sequence is CASSKGISAEAFF. CDR3 DNA: TGTGCCAGCAGCAAAGGAATCTCGGCTGAAGCTTTCTTT.

CDR3 DNA sequence: TGTGCCAGCAGCCAACAACTATCTAACTATGGCTACACCTTC. Its translation is CASSQQLSNYGYTF. V usage is TRBV3-1 (or the pseudogene TRBV3-2) and J usage is TRBJ1-2; D is uncertain. Per germline, CDR1 LGHDT and CDR2 YNNKEL (reference sequence). V was pared by 2 bases and J by 0 bases, with 7 bases between. This CDR3 is 14 amino acids long.

This chain's CDR3 is CATGQGAWTEAFF. The CDR3 nucleotides read TGTGCCACGGGACAGGGGGCGTGGACTGAAGCTTTCTTT. The V gene is TRBV19, the J gene TRBJ1-1; 12 nucleotides agree with TRBD1. Trimming removed 10 bases from V and 5 bases from J; junction bases left unmatched: 5. The CDR3 contains 13 residues. Germline lookup yields CDR1 LNHDA and CDR2 SQIVND (reference sequence). The complete variable domain, with remaining parts taken from reference TRBV19 and TRBJ1-1, reads DGGITQSPKYLFRKEGQNVTLSCEQNLNHDAMYWYRQDPGQGLRLIYYSQIVNDFQKGDIAEGYSVSREKKESFPLTVTSAQKNPTAFYLCATGQGAWTEAFFGQGTRLTVV.

The chain recombines TRBV5-6 with TRBJ1-1, with unresolved D. Trimming shortened V by 0 bases and J by 7 bases, and 13 bases separated the two germline ends. Germline-derived CDR1 and CDR2 are SGHDT and YYEEEE. This CDR3 spans 14 amino acids. The CDR3 DNA follows: TGTGCCAGCAGCTTGGTGAGCGGTACTGGTGAAGCTTTCTTT. Protein: CASSLVSGTGEAFF. Filled out from reference TRBV5-6 and TRBJ1-1, the complete variable domain reads DAGVTQSPTHLIKTRGQQVTLRCSPKSGHDTVSWYQQALGQGPQFIFQYYEEEERQRGNFPDRFSGHQFPNYSSELNVNALLLGDSALYLCASSLVSGTGEAFFGQGTRLTVV.

The chain is built from TRBV28 and TRBJ2-7, with TRBD1 matching 10 bases. The junction had 8 bases not matched to a gene; V was cut back by 6 bases and J by 3 bases. Germline V gives CDR1 MDHEN, CDR2 SYDVKM. This CDR3 spans 15 amino acids. CDR3 sequence: CASRKPGTGDYEQYF. In DNA form, the CDR3 reads TGTGCCAGCAGAAAACCCGGGACAGGGGACTACGAGCAGTACTTC.

The chain uses TRBV11-2 and TRBJ1-1; D is undetermined. The V end lost 3 bases, the J end lost 0 bases, and 11 bases lay between the germline ends. The CDR3 sequence is 15 residues long. Looked up from germline, CDR1 is SGHAT and CDR2 is FQNNGV. The chain's CDR3 is CASSLASGMNTEAFF. Here the CDR3 DNA reads TGTGCCAGCAGCTTGGCGTCGGGGATGAACACTGAAGCTTTCTTT.

The chain carries TRBV5-6 and TRBJ2-7; 7 nucleotides match TRBD1. The germline V gene encodes CDR1 SGHDT and CDR2 YYEEEE. The CDR3 loop spans 13 amino acids. The V gene end was trimmed by 2 bases and the J gene end by 2 bases; junction bases not matched to a gene: 1. CDR3 in DNA: TGTGCCAGCAGCTTTGGACAGGCCTACGAGCAGTACTTC. Protein sequence: CASSFGQAYEQYF.

This clone was recorded many times. This chain connects TRBV28 to TRBJ1-5; D is undetermined. CDR1 is MDHEN and CDR2 is SYDVKM in the germline V gene. The germline V and J ends were trimmed by 5 bases and 2 bases, with 10 bases remaining between them. This CDR3 spans 14 amino acids. CDR3 coding DNA: TGTGCCAGCAGTCCTCTTAGCGGCAATCAGCCCCAGCATTTT. Protein product: CASSPLSGNQPQHF.

The CDR3 loop is CASSFLGTANTEAFF. CDR3 nucleotides: TGTGCCAGCAGCTTCTTAGGGACAGCGAACACTGAAGCTTTCTTT. J is TRBJ1-1 and V is TRBV5-8; 7 bases fit TRBD1. Germline CDR1 reads SGHTS; CDR2 reads YDEGEE. This CDR3 is built from 15 residues. V lost 2 bases, J lost 1 base, and 5 bases stayed unmatched.

The chain uses TRBV5-1 and TRBJ2-5, with unresolved D. The CDR3 has 17 amino acids. V shed 0 bases and J shed 0 bases, with 15 bases lying between them. Germline V gives CDR1 SGHRS, CDR2 YFSETQ. CDR3 DNA: TGCGCCAGCAGCTTGGAGGTAGCTTCCTCGTACCAAGAGACCCAGTACTTC. Translating gives CASSLEVASSYQETQYF. Together with reference TRBV5-1 and TRBJ2-5, the CDR3 gives the full variable domain: KAGVTQTPRYLIKTRGQQVTLSCSPISGHRSVSWYQQTPGQGLQFLFEYFSETQRNKGNFPGRFSGRQFSNSRSEMNVSTLELGDSALYLCASSLEVASSYQETQYFGPGTRLLVL.

V and J are TRBV19 and TRBJ1-3; D might be TRBD1 (6 bases). This CDR3 contains 15 residues. V was clipped by 6 bases and J by 0 bases, with 12 bases between them. The germline V gene encodes CDR1 LNHDA and CDR2 SQIVND (reference sequence). The CDR3 sequence is CASRPQGYSGNTIYF. CDR3 DNA sequence: TGTGCCAGTAGGCCACAGGGCTACTCTGGAAACACCATATATTTT.

This chain links TRBV5-4 with TRBJ1-2, with a weak D call TRBD1 (5 bases). The germline V and J ends were trimmed by 0 bases and 3 bases, with 15 bases remaining between them. The germline V gene encodes CDR1 SGHNT and CDR2 YYREEE (reference sequence). The CDR3 runs 16 residues. CDR3: CASSLAGGGIDYGYTF. Written as DNA, the CDR3 is TGTGCCAGCAGCTTGGCCGGTGGGGGGATAGACTATGGCTACACCTTC.

In DNA, the CDR3 is TGTGCCAGCAGCTTGGTGGGGCCGAACACCGGGGAGCTGTTTTTT. Encoded protein: CASSLVGPNTGELFF. The genes are TRBV5-6 and TRBJ2-2, with D possibly being TRBD1 (5 bases). Germline CDR1 and CDR2: SGHDT and YYEEEE. V dropped 0 bases and J dropped 0 bases, with 6 bases sitting between them. The length of the CDR3 is 15 residues.

The rearrangement links TRBV4-1 to TRBJ1-4; D possibly corresponds to TRBD1 (5 bases). Germline CDR1 reads MGHRA; CDR2 reads YSYEKL. The CDR3 has 16 residues. V lost 5 bases and J 4 bases, leaving 17 bases between the germline ends. Written as DNA, the CDR3 is TGCGCCAGCAGCTCCACCGGGGGTGAAGGTAATGAAAAACTGTTTTTT. This encodes CASSSTGGEGNEKLFF.

The chain employs TRBV12-3 or TRBV12-4 and TRBJ2-7, with a possible D match to TRBD1 (6 bases). Trimming cost V 9 bases and J 5 bases, with 17 bases left between them. This CDR3 contains 13 residues. CDR3 DNA: TGTGCCAGGTTCCGGGACACGGGGCACGAGCAGTACGTC. Amino acids: CARFRDTGHEQYV.

The genes are TRBV9 and TRBJ2-3; 7 bases line up with TRBD1. Germline trimming cut 4 bases from V and 1 base from J; bases unmatched to any gene: 9. Looked up from germline, CDR1 is SGDLS and CDR2 is YYNGEE. The length of the CDR3 is 16 residues. The CDR3 DNA sequence: TGTGCCAGCAGCCCAGGGAGAGGGGGCGGCACAGATACGCAGTATTTT. It is translated as CASSPGRGGGTDTQYF.

The J gene is TRBJ2-3, the V gene TRBV7-2; D perhaps matches TRBD1 (5 bases). The CDR3 length is 16 residues. Germline V lookup: CDR1 SGHTA, CDR2 FQGNSA. The V and J ends lost 5 bases and 5 bases respectively, with 20 bases between them. This CDR3 reads CASSTTSRASKDTQYF. The CDR3 DNA follows: TGTGCCAGCAGCACGACTTCCAGGGCGAGTAAAGATACGCAGTATTTT.

The rearrangement joins TRBV6-5 to TRBJ1-2; 7 nucleotides line up with TRBD1. The CDR3 extends over 14 amino acids. From germline, CDR1 is MNHEY and CDR2 SVGAGI. The ends lost 3 bases at V and 8 bases at J; junction bases unmatched: 9. The DNA of the CDR3 is TGTGCCAGCAGTTATCGCCGGGACAGTAGCGGCTACACCTTC. This gives the protein CASSYRRDSSGYTF.

The rearrangement uses TRBV6-2 or TRBV6-3 and TRBJ2-4, with TRBD2 matching 14 bases. Germline CDR1 MNHEY, CDR2 SVGEGT. The CDR3 sequence is 16 residues long. J lost 6 bases, V lost 4 bases, and 5 bases had no gene match. The CDR3 region is CASSWGGLAGGNIQYF. CDR3 nucleotide sequence: TGTGCCAGCAGTTGGGGCGGACTAGCGGGAGGAAACATTCAGTACTTC.

This clone was counted between two and nine times. The genes are TRBV11-3 and TRBJ2-5, with a tentative D call TRBD1 (7 bases). This CDR3 has 16 residues. Germline lookup yields CDR1 SGHNT and CDR2 YENEEA. The ends were cut back, 0 bases at V and 3 bases at J, with 14 bases in the middle. CDR3 sequence: CASSLDVRGAEETQYF. CDR3 coding DNA: TGTGCCAGCAGCTTAGATGTCAGGGGGGCGGAAGAGACCCAGTACTTC.